A selection of T cell receptor beta chains follows, all from one sample in a study of blood T cell repertoires in COVID-19. Assay used: immunoSEQ multiplex PCR; TCRdb lists only in-frame clones, some missing. Among about 120,000 clones, 90% were seen once, and the ten largest hold approximately 1.9%. Sample: peripheral blood. The source of these receptors is a human donor with active COVID-19. The donor label of this sample is uncertain. Both conserved end residues are part of each CDR3. Fields, in order: CDR3 length, J gene, clone size, D gene, V gene, CDR3 protein, CDR3 DNA. A D gene is named only where the DNA matches it firmly. Not every row has a clone size; where given, it reads once, few, many or a size class.

len: 15; j_gene: TRBJ2-3; abundance: NA; d_gene: NA; v_gene: TRBV9; CDR3aa: CASSGRGTSTDTQYF; CDR3nt: TGTGCCAGCAGCGGCCGGGGGACTAGCACAGATACGCAGTATTTT
len: 14; j_gene: TRBJ2-7; abundance: once; d_gene: NA; v_gene: TRBV7-9; CDR3aa: CASSLELDFYEQYF; CDR3nt: TGTGCCAGCAGCTTAGAACTAGATTTCTACGAGCAGTACTTC
len: 13; j_gene: TRBJ1-4; abundance: NA; d_gene: TRBD1; v_gene: TRBV5-1; CDR3aa: CASRGTVGEKLFF; CDR3nt: TGCGCCAGCAGGGGGACAGTGGGTGAAAAACTGTTTTTT
len: 16; j_gene: TRBJ1-5; abundance: NA; d_gene: TRBD1; v_gene: TRBV6-2/TRBV6-3; CDR3aa: CASSYSTGSGNQPQHF; CDR3nt: TGTGCCAGCAGTTACTCGACAGGGTCGGGCAATCAGCCCCAGCATTTT
len: 13; j_gene: TRBJ2-1; abundance: few; d_gene: NA; v_gene: TRBV11-2; CDR3aa: CASSFVEGGEQFF; CDR3nt: TGTGCCAGCAGCTTCGTTGAGGGCGGTGAGCAGTTCTTC
len: 15; j_gene: TRBJ2-2; abundance: few; d_gene: NA; v_gene: TRBV19; CDR3aa: CASTLGDRDTGELFF; CDR3nt: TGTGCCAGTACTCTCGGGGATAGGGACACCGGGGAGCTGTTTTTT
len: 17; j_gene: TRBJ2-2; abundance: NA; d_gene: NA; v_gene: TRBV28; CDR3aa: CASSLSGTAGHTGELFF; CDR3nt: TGTGCCAGCAGTTTATCCGGGACAGCGGGTCACACCGGGGAGCTGTTTTTT
len: 14; j_gene: TRBJ1-2; abundance: once; d_gene: TRBD1; v_gene: TRBV6-6; CDR3aa: CASSYGQGRGGYTF; CDR3nt: TGTGCCAGCAGTTACGGACAGGGGAGAGGGGGCTACACCTTC
len: 15; j_gene: TRBJ1-2; abundance: NA; d_gene: TRBD1; v_gene: TRBV18; CDR3aa: CASSPGQGVSYGYTF; CDR3nt: TGTGCCAGCTCACCCGGACAGGGAGTGTCCTATGGCTACACCTTC
len: 14; j_gene: TRBJ2-5; abundance: once; d_gene: TRBD2; v_gene: TRBV27; CDR3aa: CASSLRGGPQTQYF; CDR3nt: TGTGCCAGCAGTTTGCGGGGGGGGCCGCAGACCCAGTACTTC
len: 18; j_gene: TRBJ1-2; abundance: NA; d_gene: NA; v_gene: TRBV9; CDR3aa: CASSGGGQVLTSNYGYTF; CDR3nt: TGTGCCAGCAGCGGGGGAGGCCAGGTACTAACATCTAACTATGGCTACACCTTC
len: 16; j_gene: TRBJ1-2; abundance: NA; d_gene: TRBD1; v_gene: TRBV28; CDR3aa: CASSPWGTGIHYGYTF; CDR3nt: TGTGCCAGCAGCCCCTGGGGGACAGGGATTCACTATGGCTACACCTTC
len: 12; j_gene: TRBJ2-2; abundance: once; d_gene: NA; v_gene: TRBV27; CDR3aa: CASSPNTGELFF; CDR3nt: TGTGCCAGCAGTCCTAACACCGGGGAGCTGTTTTTT
len: 15; j_gene: TRBJ2-1; abundance: NA; d_gene: NA; v_gene: TRBV15; CDR3aa: CATSRGEFSYNEQFF; CDR3nt: TGTGCCACCAGCAGAGGGGAGTTCTCCTACAATGAGCAGTTCTTC
len: 14; j_gene: TRBJ2-3; abundance: NA; d_gene: TRBD1; v_gene: TRBV19; CDR3aa: CASQRTGGTDTQYF; CDR3nt: TGTGCCAGCCAACGGACAGGAGGCACAGATACGCAGTATTTT
len: 15; j_gene: TRBJ2-2; abundance: NA; d_gene: TRBD1; v_gene: TRBV5-1; CDR3aa: CASSSNRGNTGELFF; CDR3nt: TGCGCCAGCAGCTCAAACAGGGGCAACACCGGGGAGCTGTTTTTT
len: 17; j_gene: TRBJ1-3; abundance: NA; d_gene: NA; v_gene: TRBV5-5; CDR3aa: CASSPRVGLISGNTIYF; CDR3nt: TGTGCCAGCAGCCCCCGGGTGGGGCTTATCTCTGGAAACACCATATATTTT
len: 17; j_gene: TRBJ2-5; abundance: NA; d_gene: NA; v_gene: TRBV5-4; CDR3aa: CASSSRGKSYLQETQYF; CDR3nt: TGTGCCAGCAGCAGCAGGGGCAAGAGCTACCTACAAGAGACCCAGTACTTC
len: 14; j_gene: TRBJ2-1; abundance: NA; d_gene: TRBD2; v_gene: TRBV9; CDR3aa: CASSVIGGAYEQFF; CDR3nt: TGTGCCAGCAGCGTCATCGGGGGGGCCTATGAGCAGTTCTTC
len: 13; j_gene: TRBJ1-4; abundance: NA; d_gene: NA; v_gene: TRBV12-3/TRBV12-4; CDR3aa: CASSSFTGGELFF; CDR3nt: TGTGCCAGCAGCTCTTTCACGGGTGGAGAACTGTTTTTT
len: 14; j_gene: TRBJ1-1; abundance: NA; d_gene: NA; v_gene: TRBV19; CDR3aa: CASRERTANTEAFF; CDR3nt: TGTGCCAGTAGAGAGAGGACAGCGAACACTGAAGCTTTCTTT
len: 13; j_gene: TRBJ1-1; abundance: NA; d_gene: NA; v_gene: TRBV24-1; CDR3aa: CATSDLPSCVAFF; CDR3nt: TGTGCCACCAGTGATTTGCCCTCCTGTGTGGCTTTCTTT
len: 14; j_gene: TRBJ1-2; abundance: once; d_gene: TRBD1; v_gene: TRBV18; CDR3aa: CASSPLDRGMGYTF; CDR3nt: TGTGCCAGCTCACCCTTGGACAGGGGGATGGGCTACACCTTC
len: 18; j_gene: TRBJ2-2; abundance: NA; d_gene: NA; v_gene: TRBV21-1; CDR3aa: CASSPKLTTGNNTGELFF; CDR3nt: TGTGCCAGCAGCCCGAAGTTAACGACAGGGAACAACACCGGGGAGCTGTTTTTT
len: 17; j_gene: TRBJ1-2; abundance: NA; d_gene: TRBD1; v_gene: TRBV10-3; CDR3aa: CAISESGQGARGDGYTF; CDR3nt: TGTGCCATCAGTGAGTCGGGACAGGGGGCCCGAGGGGATGGCTACACCTTC
len: 15; j_gene: TRBJ2-5; abundance: NA; d_gene: NA; v_gene: TRBV4-3; CDR3aa: CASSQDSRYQETQYF; CDR3nt: TGCGCCAGCAGCCAAGACTCACGGTACCAAGAGACCCAGTACTTC
len: 16; j_gene: TRBJ2-3; abundance: once; d_gene: NA; v_gene: TRBV5-1; CDR3aa: CASSFPSRQVPNTQYF; CDR3nt: TGCGCCAGCAGCTTCCCCTCTAGACAGGTCCCGAATACGCAGTATTTT
len: 16; j_gene: TRBJ1-1; abundance: NA; d_gene: NA; v_gene: TRBV6-1; CDR3aa: CASSEQGLLLNTEAFF; CDR3nt: TGTGCCAGCAGTGAGCAGGGACTCCTTTTGAACACTGAAGCTTTCTTT
len: 8; j_gene: TRBJ2-7; abundance: NA; d_gene: NA; v_gene: TRBV5-8; CDR3aa: CASSFSYF; CDR3nt: TGTGCCAGCAGCTTCTCGTACTTC
len: 13; j_gene: TRBJ2-1; abundance: NA; d_gene: NA; v_gene: TRBV7-2; CDR3aa: CASNPFQGDEQFF; CDR3nt: TGTGCCAGCAACCCCTTCCAGGGCGATGAGCAGTTCTTC
len: 15; j_gene: TRBJ1-2; abundance: once; d_gene: TRBD1; v_gene: TRBV9; CDR3aa: CASSAGPGTGFGYTF; CDR3nt: TGTGCCAGCAGCGCCGGTCCCGGGACAGGGTTTGGCTACACCTTC
len: 16; j_gene: TRBJ2-2; abundance: NA; d_gene: TRBD1; v_gene: TRBV13; CDR3aa: CASSLASGGNTGELFF; CDR3nt: TGTGCCAGCAGCCTTGCCTCAGGGGGGAACACCGGGGAGCTGTTTTTT
len: 14; j_gene: TRBJ1-6; abundance: once; d_gene: TRBD1; v_gene: TRBV2; CDR3aa: CASTWTGENSPLHF; CDR3nt: TGTGCCAGCACCTGGACAGGGGAAAATTCACCCCTCCACTTT
len: 15; j_gene: TRBJ2-7; abundance: NA; d_gene: NA; v_gene: TRBV6-5; CDR3aa: CASSYSRLDSYEQYF; CDR3nt: TGTGCCAGCAGTTACTCCCGACTGGACTCCTACGAGCAGTACTTC
len: 15; j_gene: TRBJ1-5; abundance: NA; d_gene: NA; v_gene: TRBV28; CDR3aa: CASTKRGGGNQPQHF; CDR3nt: TGTGCCAGCACCAAAAGGGGGGGTGGGAATCAGCCCCAGCATTTT
len: 13; j_gene: TRBJ1-2; abundance: NA; d_gene: NA; v_gene: TRBV29-1; CDR3aa: CSVERGGGRGYTF; CDR3nt: TGCAGCGTTGAGCGGGGGGGAGGTAGGGGCTACACCTTC
len: 16; j_gene: TRBJ2-7; abundance: NA; d_gene: NA; v_gene: TRBV7-6; CDR3aa: CASSPGGQPSSYEQYF; CDR3nt: TGTGCCAGCAGCCCAGGGGGGCAGCCTTCCTCCTACGAGCAGTACTTC
len: 15; j_gene: TRBJ2-1; abundance: once; d_gene: NA; v_gene: TRBV4-3; CDR3aa: CASSQDLVRDNEQFF; CDR3nt: TGCGCCAGCAGCCAAGATCTCGTCCGAGATAATGAGCAGTTCTTC
len: 11; j_gene: TRBJ2-7; abundance: NA; d_gene: NA; v_gene: TRBV7-9; CDR3aa: CASSFTYEQYF; CDR3nt: TGTGCCAGCAGCTTTACATACGAGCAGTACTTC
len: 13; j_gene: TRBJ1-1; abundance: NA; d_gene: TRBD1; v_gene: TRBV12-3/TRBV12-4; CDR3aa: CASSFRQGGEAFF; CDR3nt: TGTGCCAGCAGTTTCCGACAGGGCGGTGAAGCTTTCTTT
len: 16; j_gene: TRBJ2-3; abundance: once; d_gene: TRBD2; v_gene: TRBV6-5; CDR3aa: CASSYSRGLAGDTQYF; CDR3nt: TGTGCCAGCAGTTACTCGAGAGGACTAGCAGGAGATACGCAGTATTTT
len: 18; j_gene: TRBJ2-7; abundance: NA; d_gene: TRBD1; v_gene: TRBV14; CDR3aa: CASSQAGQIGPRTYEQYF; CDR3nt: TGTGCCAGCAGCCAAGCGGGACAGATAGGACCCAGAACCTACGAGCAGTACTTC
len: 16; j_gene: TRBJ2-5; abundance: NA; d_gene: NA; v_gene: TRBV19; CDR3aa: CASSTSGRQRWETQYF; CDR3nt: TGTGCCAGTAGTACCTCCGGGAGACAGAGGTGGGAGACCCAGTACTTC
len: 16; j_gene: TRBJ1-3; abundance: NA; d_gene: NA; v_gene: TRBV5-5; CDR3aa: CASSLSAGRSGNTIYF; CDR3nt: TGTGCCAGCAGCTTGTCAGCCGGGAGGTCCGGAAACACCATATATTTT
len: 15; j_gene: TRBJ1-6; abundance: NA; d_gene: TRBD1; v_gene: TRBV5-6; CDR3aa: CASSLGDRVGPPLHF; CDR3nt: TGTGCCAGCAGCTTGGGGGACAGGGTCGGGCCACCCCTCCACTTT
len: 17; j_gene: TRBJ1-1; abundance: medium-sized; d_gene: TRBD1; v_gene: TRBV7-9; CDR3aa: CASSRIPTGFGDGGAFF; CDR3nt: TGTGCCAGCAGCCGGATCCCGACAGGGTTCGGGGATGGCGGGGCTTTCTTT
len: 14; j_gene: TRBJ1-1; abundance: NA; d_gene: NA; v_gene: TRBV5-4; CDR3aa: CASSLGLRNTEAFF; CDR3nt: TGTGCCAGCAGCCTGGGACTCCGAAACACTGAAGCTTTCTTT
len: 14; j_gene: TRBJ2-3; abundance: NA; d_gene: NA; v_gene: TRBV6-6; CDR3aa: CASAGAGRADTQYF; CDR3nt: TGTGCCAGCGCGGGGGCGGGGCGTGCAGATACGCAGTATTTT
len: 15; j_gene: TRBJ2-2; abundance: NA; d_gene: TRBD1; v_gene: TRBV5-6; CDR3aa: CASSFGTGNTGELFF; CDR3nt: TGTGCCAGCAGCTTCGGGACAGGGAACACCGGGGAGCTGTTTTTT
len: 17; j_gene: TRBJ2-5; abundance: NA; d_gene: TRBD1; v_gene: TRBV6-6; CDR3aa: CASSPGTGGAILKTQYF; CDR3nt: TGTGCCAGCAGTCCGGGGACAGGGGGCGCCATTCTGAAGACCCAGTACTTC
len: 14; j_gene: TRBJ1-1; abundance: NA; d_gene: NA; v_gene: TRBV5-4; CDR3aa: CASSLKVRGTEAFF; CDR3nt: TGTGCCAGCAGCTTGAAGGTGAGAGGCACTGAAGCTTTCTTT